This TCR beta chain was captured by sequencing in a study of CD4+ T cells in melanoma. Study-level results: Neoantigen-specific CD4+ T cells in melanoma reportedly had diverse differentiation states.

Worth noting for this clone: Its antigen is unidentified.

Germline CDR1 is SNHLY and CDR2 is FYNNEI. This CDR3 has 11 amino acids. Trimming stripped 4 bases from V and 7 bases from J, with 7 bases between. Here immunoSEQ multiplex PCR was the method, and the copy in TCRdb shows in-frame clones only, minus some. The sample holds 9,600 or so clones; about 70% are singletons and the top ten take 20% to 25%. The rearrangement uses TRBV2 and TRBJ1-2, with D unclear. This receptor was taken from a human donor with melanoma. Source material: cells from a culture (not recorded whether cultured in vitro). CDR3 sequence (DNA): TGTGCCAGCAGTGCCCGCAGTGGCTACACCTTC. This gives the protein CASSARSGYTF.